Presented here are 11 T cell receptor beta chains from one specimen sequenced in a study of T cell repertoires in cytomegalovirus infection. TCRdb re-derived calls from the reads in MiXCR, one entry per CDR3 protein. Found here are around 800,000 distinct CDR3 sequences, about 30% of them singletons; the top ten hold under 15%. Their recognized antigens are unknown. The input for sequencing was cultured CD8+ T cells from PBMCs, taken from culture after CMV antigen stimulation. The receptors were sampled from a human donor in good health (CMV status not recorded). Some clones in this sample may be carry-over from other donors' samples.

Many counts were recorded for this clonotype. V and J are TRBV12-3 or TRBV12-4 and TRBJ2-1, with a possible D match to TRBD2 (5 bases). The CDR3 has 14 amino acids. V shed 5 bases and J shed 3 bases, with 11 bases lying between them. CDR3 in DNA: TGTGCCAGCAGTGTGGACTCCTACTACAATGAGCAGTTCTTC. The encoded protein is CASSVDSYYNEQFF.

A few counts support this clonotype. The chain couples TRBV7-9 to TRBJ2-5; D is perhaps TRBD1 or TRBD2 (6 bases each). Looked up from germline, CDR1 is SEHNR and CDR2 is FQNEAQ (reference sequence). This CDR3 region has 14 residues. The ends were cut back, 3 bases at V and 1 base at J, with 9 bases in the middle. The CDR3 loop reads CASSFEGGQETQYF. The DNA of the CDR3 is TGTGCCAGCAGCTTCGAGGGGGGCCAAGAGACCCAGTACTTC.

This clonotype was seen more than once but under ten times. This chain uses TRBV27 with TRBJ2-7; 7 positions match TRBD1. CDR3 size: 15 residues. Germline-derived CDR1 and CDR2 are MNHEY and SMNVEV (reference sequence). Germline trimming cut 3 bases from V and 1 base from J; bases unmatched to any gene: 6. In DNA form, the CDR3 reads TGTGCCAGCAGTTTTGAGACAGGGTGGTCCTACGAGCAGTACTTC. It codes for CASSFETGWSYEQYF.

This clonotype was observed a single time. This chain uses TRBV29-1 with TRBJ1-2; no clear D. Trimming removed 2 bases from V and 8 bases from J, with 9 bases in between. CDR1 and CDR2 (germline): SQVTM, ANQGSEA. This CDR3 spans 11 amino acids. The CDR3 bases are TGCAGCGTTGAAATTCGTCAGGGCTACACCTTC. Its protein is CSVEIRQGYTF. Supplemented by reference TRBV29-1 and TRBJ1-2, the full variable domain reads SAVISQKPSRDICQRGTSLTIQCQVDSQVTMMFWYRQQPGQSLTLIATANQGSEATYESGFVIDKFPISRPNLTFSTLTVSNMSPEDSSIYLCSVEIRQGYTFGSGTRLTVV.

This clonotype was counted many times. The chain carries TRBV4-1 and TRBJ2-1, with D perhaps being TRBD1 or TRBD2 (5 bases each). The V gene's germline CDR1 is MGHRA and CDR2 YSYEKL. The V and J ends lost 0 bases and 3 bases respectively, with 9 bases between them. The CDR3 runs to 15 residues. The CDR3 sequence: CASSQDVGGYNEQFF. For the CDR3, the DNA is TGCGCCAGCAGCCAAGATGTTGGGGGCTACAATGAGCAGTTCTTC.

The rearrangement links TRBV20-1 to TRBJ2-3; TRBD2 agrees at 8 bases. Trimming took 4 bases from V and 0 from J; bases not matched to a gene: 3. CDR1 is DFQATT and CDR2 is SNEGSKA in the germline V gene (reference sequence). The CDR3 length is 14 residues. The CDR3 loop reads CSATGGASTDTQYF. CDR3 nucleotide sequence: TGCAGTGCTACCGGGGGGGCTAGCACAGATACGCAGTATTTT.

The rearrangement links TRBV10-1 to TRBJ2-1; the D gene is possibly TRBD2 (6 bases). Germline V gene lookup returns CDR1 WNHNN and CDR2 SYGVQD (reference sequence). V was cut by 0 bases and J by 0 bases, with 12 bases left in between. The CDR3 covers 17 residues. The DNA of the CDR3 is TGCGCCAGCAGTGAGTCGATTGGACTACCCTCCTACAATGAGCAGTTCTTC. This encodes CASSESIGLPSYNEQFF.

V and J are TRBV7-9 and TRBJ1-6, with TRBD1 matching 7 bases. This CDR3 region has 14 residues. Unmatched junction bases numbered 7, after V lost 6 bases and J lost 8 bases. Germline loops: CDR1 SEHNR, CDR2 FQNEAQ (reference sequence). CDR3 sequence: CASSPFDRDSPLHF. The DNA for the CDR3 is TGTGCCAGCAGTCCCTTCGACAGGGATTCACCCCTCCACTTT.

This clonotype has only a few counts. The chain uses TRBV7-9 and TRBJ1-1; D perhaps matches TRBD1 (5 bases). The ends were cut back, 6 bases at V and 8 bases at J, with 10 bases in the middle. CDR3 size: 11 residues. Germline V gives CDR1 SEHNR, CDR2 FQNEAQ (reference sequence). The CDR3 DNA is TGTGCCAGCAGTTGGGGGGTGGAAGCTTTCTTT. Protein sequence: CASSWGVEAFF.

This clonotype was counted a few times. This chain links TRBV24-1 with TRBJ1-5; a weak D match, TRBD1 (6 bases). Trimming pared 5 bases from V and 2 bases from J, leaving 12 bases between. CDR1 is KGHDR and CDR2 is SFDVKD in the germline V gene. The CDR3 consists of 15 residues. DNA for the CDR3: TGTGCCACCAGTGGCAGGGGAAAGGGCAATCAGCCCCAGCATTTT. Residues: CATSGRGKGNQPQHF.

The chain uses TRBV25-1 and TRBJ2-5, with a weak D call TRBD1 (5 bases). The ends were cut back, 5 bases at V and 4 bases at J, with 17 bases in the middle. Germline CDR1 reads MGHDK; CDR2 reads SYGVNS. The CDR3 has 15 residues. The CDR3 loop reads CASSPIRDDGETQYF. The DNA of the CDR3 is TGTGCCAGCAGTCCGATCAGGGATGATGGAGAGACCCAGTACTTC.